This TCR beta chain was found in a study of T cells after yellow fever vaccination. V was cut by 7 bases and J by 9 bases, with 17 bases left in between. The CDR3 has 13 residues. Germline V lookup: CDR1 SGHRS, CDR2 YFSETQ. 5'RACE template switching produced TCR cDNA carrying a universal primer site and UMIs. TCRdb recomputed calls from the 5' RACE reads with MiXCR, one row per CDR3 protein. This repertoire shows approximately 250,000 distinct CDR3 sequences, roughly 3.5% found once; its top ten account for roughly a fifth. Study-wide results and limits: Only a small proportion of the clonotypes turned up in both the CD4 and the CD8 compartments, likely arising from convergent recombination.

Concerning this clonotype: What it binds is not known.

J is TRBJ2-1 and V is TRBV5-1; possible D gene TRBD2, 5 bases. The receptor was derived from a man aged 18 to 29 who received the YFV17D yellow fever vaccine. This specimen was PBMCs, taken 15 days after the yellow fever booster vaccination. The CDR3 reads CASRIGASFEQFF. In DNA, the CDR3 is TGCGCCAGCCGTATAGGAGCTAGCTTTGAGCAGTTCTTC.